This is a list of T cell receptor beta chains from one sample in a study of blood T cells in healthy people across ages. Via MiXCR, TCRdb re-called the 5' RACE reads, giving one row per CDR3 protein. The table has 1.5 million to 2 million distinct CDR3 sequences, 28% seen once. Specimen: blood. The receptors shown here come from a woman younger than 45 in good health. Each CDR3 is given with its conserved first and last residue. Fields, in order: V gene, CDR3 protein.

>TRBV12-5
CASGLVQGGGNTQYF
>TRBV20-1
CSAATLAGTYTDTQYF
>TRBV12-3/TRBV12-4
CASSLNSAGTSWAEQYF
>TRBV7-9
CASSPSGRDYEQYF
>TRBV20-1
CSAVLAGGITDTQYF
>TRBV21-1
CASSYSRGDNNEQFF
>TRBV11-2
CASSRGTVETQYF
>TRBV28
CASSKQGGVTGNEKLFF
>TRBV2
CASRAEGYGYTF
>TRBV19
CASSTDRGAEAQYF
>TRBV7-2
CASSSSGRLSYEQYF
>TRBV4-1
CASSQVVIYNEQFF
>TRBV29-1
CSVLPAGLAGNEQFF
>TRBV5-1
CASSLLSGSVFHEQFF
>TRBV20-1
CSASGAGNIQYF
>TRBV7-2
CASSLEIAQGTEGYTF
>TRBV20-1
CSAKAFKGGSTDTQYF
>TRBV20-1
CSARDLVTSNRLHF
>TRBV6-6
CASSYSQRNTEAFF
>TRBV11-2
CASSLYPRGGFHGYTF
>TRBV20-1
CSVRQDLGYEQYF
>TRBV5-5
CASSLDWTYTGELFF
>TRBV7-2
CASSLRLPTGRSDTQYF
>TRBV15
CATSRRRDVQETQFF
>TRBV7-3
CASSLRDPGQAGGYTF
>TRBV2
CARGTGTGTDTQYF
>TRBV7-9
CASRPVEGMNTEAFF
>TRBV10-2
CASGDSGTSTNEKLFF
>TRBV20-1
CSARDRGLLGNLAKNIQYF
>TRBV5-1
CASSSSLAGGNTDTQYF
>TRBV9
CASSVAASPDTQYF
>TRBV3-1
CASSQGAGDLNTGNTIYF
>TRBV27
CASSWGGGGNTEAFF
>TRBV15
CATSTPGLAGVDEQFF
>TRBV4-1
CASSQEGQGPGGYTF
>TRBV7-3
CASSFTVFETQFF
>TRBV29-1
CSVGDRGYGYTF
>TRBV6-5
CASSYAFGTGLNEQFF
>TRBV18
CASSRPTGPYEQYF
>TRBV12-3/TRBV12-4
CASSFRRSSYNEQFF
>TRBV12-3/TRBV12-4
CASSFKGNEQFF
>TRBV3-1
CASSYGTGAPSGANVLTF
>TRBV6-6
CASSWSANTDTQYF
>TRBV20-1
CSAPGLAGPLSYNEQFF
>TRBV14
CASSQPRQYLAGASNEQFF
>TRBV20-1
CSAGTAQNIQYF
>TRBV7-9
CASSLDSNYGHTF
>TRBV9
CASSVTGEDTEAFF
>TRBV19
CASRDSPSGANVLTF
>TRBV5-1
CTSSLGRGQSYNGQFF